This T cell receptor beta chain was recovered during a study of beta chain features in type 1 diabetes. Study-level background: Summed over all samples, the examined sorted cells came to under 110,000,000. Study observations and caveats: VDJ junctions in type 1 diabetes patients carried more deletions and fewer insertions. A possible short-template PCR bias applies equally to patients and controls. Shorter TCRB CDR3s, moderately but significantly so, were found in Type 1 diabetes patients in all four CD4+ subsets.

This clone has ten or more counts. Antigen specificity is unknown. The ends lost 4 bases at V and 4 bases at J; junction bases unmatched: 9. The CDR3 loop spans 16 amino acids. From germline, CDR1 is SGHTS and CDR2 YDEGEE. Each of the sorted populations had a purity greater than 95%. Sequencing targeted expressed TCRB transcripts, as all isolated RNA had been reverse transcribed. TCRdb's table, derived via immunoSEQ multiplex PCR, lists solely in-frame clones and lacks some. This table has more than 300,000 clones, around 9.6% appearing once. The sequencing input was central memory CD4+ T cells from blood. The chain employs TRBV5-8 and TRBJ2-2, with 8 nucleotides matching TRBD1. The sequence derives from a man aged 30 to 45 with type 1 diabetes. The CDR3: CASSGRGQGPTGELFF. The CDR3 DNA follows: TGTGCCAGCAGCGGACGAGGACAGGGTCCCACCGGGGAGCTGTTTTTT.